This is a list of T cell receptor beta chains from one sample in a study of blood T cells in healthy people across ages. One entry per CDR3 protein results from TCRdb running MiXCR on the 5' RACE reads. The repertoire has approximately 790,000 distinct CDR3 sequences, under 80% of them found once; the top ten carry roughly a quarter. Material for sequencing was blood. These receptors were obtained from a man aged 25-45 years in good health. Both conserved end residues are part of each CDR3. The D gene is left open where the match is weak.

cdr3_aa d_call j_call v_call
CASGLAPTDTQYF . TRBJ2-3 TRBV5-1
CASSSVAGGPEETQYF TRBD2 TRBJ2-5 TRBV7-2
CASSYYRVYEQYF . TRBJ2-7 TRBV6-2/TRBV6-3
CASSLDVPSYEQYF . TRBJ2-7 TRBV7-2
CASSFTLAGAYSSYNEQFF TRBD2 TRBJ2-1 TRBV5-1
CASSKGNSRVINEKLFF . TRBJ1-4 TRBV13
CSVVDRGQETQYF TRBD1 TRBJ2-5 TRBV29-1
CATSSKPGRVSDEQFF . TRBJ2-1 TRBV15
CASSFGTLQGWEKLFF . TRBJ1-4 TRBV7-9
CSARQSYEQYF . TRBJ2-7 TRBV29-1
CASSPRSLGEQFF . TRBJ2-1 TRBV7-2
CSVAVGGTWGYTF . TRBJ1-2 TRBV29-1
CASSFGTGLETQYF TRBD1 TRBJ2-5 TRBV5-1
CASSLVEGIKTQYF . TRBJ2-5 TRBV7-9
CASSLEGTSGGTQYF TRBD2 TRBJ2-3 TRBV12-3/TRBV12-4
CASSQEALVYNEQFF . TRBJ2-1 TRBV4-2
CASSERFGGYEQYF . TRBJ2-7 TRBV6-1
CASSPTVSSGTQYF TRBD2 TRBJ2-5 TRBV7-3
CASLGDWNEQFF . TRBJ2-1 TRBV6-2/TRBV6-3
CASSQDLGRPYYEQYF . TRBJ2-7 TRBV14
CSVAPLLSYGYTF . TRBJ1-2 TRBV29-1
CASSLAGGAKNIQYF . TRBJ2-4 TRBV12-3/TRBV12-4
CASSYSRVPSTDTQYF . TRBJ2-3 TRBV6-6
CASSLLVSLGYGYTF . TRBJ1-2 TRBV12-3/TRBV12-4